Presented here are 12 T cell receptor beta chains from one specimen sequenced in a study of blood T cell repertoires in COVID-19 (dated by TCRdb to 2019 to 2021). The library was produced with the immunoSEQ multiplex PCR assay. TCRdb took over this immuneACCESS table, retaining in-frame rearrangements with V and J assigned. Such tables are incomplete; in checked studies, under half of the missing clones stem from an unresolved V gene, and the remainder is unexplained. For this sample there are some 170,000 clones; about 83% appear just once. The ten biggest clones cover less than 9.5% of the sample. Input material: peripheral blood. The receptors shown here come from a man between 60 and 70 years old with acute or convalescent COVID-19.

This chain uses TRBV6-5 with TRBJ2-3; 7 nucleotides agree with TRBD1. CDR3 length: 14 residues. CDR1 MNHEY and CDR2 SVGAGI come from the germline V gene. V gave up 5 bases and J gave up 3 bases; unmatched junction bases: 5. This chain's CDR3 is CASSRGQTTDTQYF. The CDR3, as DNA: TGTGCCAGCAGTAGGGGACAGACAACAGATACGCAGTATTTT.

This clone was seen a few times. The CDR3 DNA is TGTGCCAGCAGTTTAGAAGCGGGGGGGATGTGGTACGAGCAGTACTTC. This sequence encodes CASSLEAGGMWYEQYF. The gene calls are TRBV27 and TRBJ2-7; 10 bases are a match to TRBD2. This CDR3 contains 16 residues. The V gene's germline CDR1 is MNHEY and CDR2 SMNVEV (reference sequence). With V trimmed by 2 bases and J by 4 bases, 8 bases remained unmatched.

This chain uses TRBV29-1 with TRBJ2-1, with 10 nucleotides matching TRBD2. With 0 bases clipped from V and 4 bases from J, the junction kept 9 bases outside the gene matches. CDR1 and CDR2 (germline): SQVTM, ANQGSEA. The CDR3 is made up of 17 amino acids. CDR3: CSVEDLLAGAPYNEQFF. As DNA, the CDR3 is TGCAGCGTTGAAGATCTGCTAGCGGGGGCCCCGTACAATGAGCAGTTCTTC.

The V call is TRBV9, the J call TRBJ1-1; 7 bases align to TRBD1. The germline gives CDR1 SGDLS, CDR2 YYNGEE. After removal of 4 bases from V and 5 bases from J, the junction contained 11 bases not matched to a gene. The CDR3 runs 15 residues. As DNA, the CDR3 is TGTGCCAGCAGCACCCATTACAGGGGAGTTACTGAAGCTTTCTTT. The encoded protein is CASSTHYRGVTEAFF.

This clone was seen only once. The chain combines TRBV15 with TRBJ2-1; D possibly corresponds to TRBD2 (6 bases). The CDR3 sequence is 15 residues long. V lost 0 bases to trimming and J lost 6 bases, with 12 bases between them. CDR1 and CDR2 from the germline V gene are LNHNV and YYDKDF (reference sequence). CDR3: CATSRDLGGVNEQFF. The DNA of the CDR3 is TGTGCCACCAGCAGAGATTTAGGCGGGGTCAATGAGCAGTTCTTC.

The V and J genes are TRBV30 and TRBJ1-1, with a tentative D call TRBD1 (5 bases). Looked up from germline, CDR1 is GTSNPN and CDR2 is SVGIG (reference sequence). Trimming left V 3 bases short and J 1 base short, with 9 bases between. This CDR3 is built from 13 residues. The CDR3 sequence is CAWRTAWNTEAFF. The CDR3 DNA is TGTGCCTGGAGGACAGCCTGGAACACTGAAGCTTTCTTT. Filled out from reference TRBV30 and TRBJ1-1, the complete variable domain reads SQTIHQWPATLVQPVGSPLSLECTVEGTSNPNLYWYRQAAGRGLQLLFYSVGIGQISSEVPQNLSASRPQDRQFILSSKKLLLSDSGFYLCAWRTAWNTEAFFGQGTRLTVV.

V gene TRBV5-1 combines with J gene TRBJ1-6; TRBD1 matches at 10 bases. Germline CDR1 is SGHRS and CDR2 is YFSETQ. CDR3 length: 15 amino acids. J was trimmed by 7 bases and V by 4 bases; bases with no gene match: 5. The CDR3 loop reads CASSQPGQGNSPLHF. The CDR3 DNA reads as TGCGCCAGCAGCCAACCGGGACAGGGGAATTCACCCCTCCACTTT.

Comment on this clone: Mismatch with germline at one junction end may stem from a read error. This chain uses TRBV6-2 or TRBV6-3 with TRBJ1-1; D unclear. The CDR3 runs to 15 residues. Looked up from germline, CDR1 is MNHEY and CDR2 is SVGEGT. The CDR3 sequence: CASSGRAIGNAEAFF. DNA for the CDR3: TGTGCCAGCAGTGGGAGGGCCATCGGGAACGCTGAAGCTTTCTTT.

This clone is a singleton in its sample. The J gene is TRBJ2-6, the V gene TRBV10-3; possibly TRBD1 for D (6 bases). Germline CDR1 ENHRY, CDR2 SYGVKD. The length of the CDR3 is 16 residues. V gave up 5 bases and J gave up 1 base, with 12 bases separating them. In nucleotides, the CDR3 is TGTGCCATCAGTCACAACAGGGCGTCTGGGGCCAACGTCCTGACTTTC. It translates to CAISHNRASGANVLTF.

The chain carries TRBV10-3 and TRBJ2-7; D unclear. V dropped 6 bases and J dropped 3 bases, with 9 bases sitting between them. The CDR3 is made up of 12 amino acids. The germline gives CDR1 ENHRY, CDR2 SYGVKD. The CDR3 protein is CAIRSRNYEQYF. For the CDR3, the DNA is TGTGCCATCAGGAGCAGGAACTACGAGCAGTACTTC.

The CDR3 is CASSPPSGAMNTEAFF. The CDR3 DNA reads as TGTGCCAGCTCACCACCCTCCGGAGCCATGAACACTGAAGCTTTCTTT. The rearrangement joins TRBV18 to TRBJ1-1; the D is unclear. The CDR3 has 16 residues. Trimming left V 0 bases short and J 0 bases short, with 11 bases between. Germline CDR1 and CDR2: KGHSH and LQKENI.

The chain couples TRBV9 to TRBJ2-5; the match to TRBD1 covers 7 bases. V lost 0 bases, J lost 0 bases, and 2 bases stayed unmatched. This CDR3 has 15 residues. The V gene's germline CDR1 is SGDLS and CDR2 YYNGEE. This chain's CDR3 is CASSVVGGHQETQYF. The CDR3 DNA reads TGTGCCAGCAGCGTAGTAGGGGGCCACCAAGAGACCCAGTACTTC.